The entry below gives a single T cell receptor (beta chain) sequence along with its context. It lacks a known antigen. Qualities for individual bases were not recorded, and no much larger clone is one base off. The record originates from a study of shared clonotypes between healthy human individuals (dated by TCRdb to the early 2020s). Study-level background: The cohort included a few men and a couple of women between 18 and 49 years of age. Blood TCR repertoires of roughly five healthy adults were deeply sequenced to estimate repertoire size and the extent of clonotype sharing between individuals. To increase sequencing depth and limit assay-specific biases, different laboratories used diverse techniques to prepare libraries and sequence TCR repertoires. Leukapheresis yielded between about 0.85 and 10 billion PBMCs per donor. Summary of the overall study and its limitations: Sampling was restricted to blood, and TCR repertoires in tissue are likely to differ from TCR repertoires in blood. Pairwise subsampling indicated that sequencing depth was expected to affect the degree of clonotype sharing among donors. Because the study included only a small number of donors, the genetic and exposure-history diversity represented was limited.

TCR CDR3 regions were amplified from genomic DNA by multiplex PCR using the deep immunoSEQ assay. For each cell subset, the extracted genomic DNA was distributed evenly across all wells of several immunoSEQ 96-well plates, and each plate served as one replicate. For unsorted PBMC, around 330 ng genomic DNA, equal to 30,000 or so T cell genomes, was loaded into each replicate PCR. Ten immunoSEQ deep assay plates were used to sequence unsorted PBMC genomic DNA. Purified libraries were measured with a Qubit 3.0 fluorometer, size-checked on a Bioanalyzer 2100, and measured again with the KAPA Library Quantification kit. Each immunoSEQ 96-well plate was sequenced on its own single-read 150-cycle Illumina NextSeq 550 flow cell. The original methods were these. The immunoSEQ output contained only junctional sequences without quality scores, so filtering could not match that applied to full-length reads. To assign V/J genes and CDR3, sequences were annotated using PyIR, a Python wrapper for IgBLAST v1.9, with IMGT germline references. Any read was removed if the V/J assignment was weak (E-value above 1e-6), the CDR3 was missing, or the read contained stop codons, out-of-frame junctions, or ambiguous translated residues. V3J clonotypes were defined as sequences sharing the same inferred V gene, J gene, and CDR3 amino acid sequence. Percentage overlap between repertoires was computed as shared unique clonotypes divided by the size of the smaller repertoire. Three approaches were used to assess repertoire richness: RTK rarefaction, the Chao1 estimator, and Recon v2.1 estimates of unobserved clonotypes. Here the immuneACCESS table is served through TCRdb, limited to in-frame sequences with V and J called. Missing clones are a known gap in these copies; in checked studies unresolved V genes cover under half, and the rest lacks a known reason. V and J calls and clone size are copied from that table; D and trimming were computed from the DNA. Counted in this sample were around 500,000 clones; over 65% of them appeared once. The top ten clones comprise approximately 12% of the sample.

The donors were healthy, HIV-negative adults with no recently reported acute infections or vaccinations. Every donor was a Caucasian adult living in Nashville, Tennessee, USA. For unsorted samples, 90 million or so PBMCs were counted and genomic DNA was extracted with the QIAamp DNA Blood Mini kit. Blood was collected by leukapheresis, and PBMCs were isolated by Ficoll-Histopaque density gradient centrifugation and then cryopreserved in liquid nitrogen vapor phase. The germline V gene specifies MDHEN as CDR1 and SYDVKM as CDR2. Taken from cysteine to phenylalanine, the CDR3 has 15 residues. The DNA shown is the 45-base CDR3, in frame from base 1. V and J lose 5 bases and 7 bases, and a span of 20 bases separates them.

The sample taken for sequencing was PBMCs. This receptor was identified in a middle-aged woman in good health. Some clones in this sample may be carry-over from other donors' samples. The V and J segments used are TRBV28 and TRBJ1-1, with TRBD1 tentatively as D gene (5 bases match). The CDR3 loop reads CASSTPAGNLHEAFF. The DNA sequence is given as TGTGCCAGCAGTACCCCGGCAGGGAACCTACATGAAGCTTTCTTT.